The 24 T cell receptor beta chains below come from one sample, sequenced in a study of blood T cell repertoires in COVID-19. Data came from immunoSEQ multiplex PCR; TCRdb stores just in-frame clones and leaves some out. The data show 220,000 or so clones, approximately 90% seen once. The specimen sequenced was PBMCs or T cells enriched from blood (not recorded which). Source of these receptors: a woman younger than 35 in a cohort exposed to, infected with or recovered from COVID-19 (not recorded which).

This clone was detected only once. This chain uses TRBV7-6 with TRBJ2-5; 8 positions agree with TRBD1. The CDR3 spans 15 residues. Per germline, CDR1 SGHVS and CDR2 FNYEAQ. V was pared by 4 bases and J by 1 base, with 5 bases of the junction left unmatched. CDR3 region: CASSWSQGGQETQYF. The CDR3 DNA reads TGTGCCAGCAGCTGGTCACAGGGGGGCCAAGAGACCCAGTACTTC.

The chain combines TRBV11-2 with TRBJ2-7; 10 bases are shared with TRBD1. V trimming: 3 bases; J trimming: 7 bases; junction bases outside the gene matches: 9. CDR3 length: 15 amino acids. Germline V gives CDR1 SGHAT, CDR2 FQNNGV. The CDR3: CASSFGQGVVREQYF. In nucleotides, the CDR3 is TGTGCCAGCAGCTTCGGACAGGGGGTAGTGAGAGAGCAGTACTTC.

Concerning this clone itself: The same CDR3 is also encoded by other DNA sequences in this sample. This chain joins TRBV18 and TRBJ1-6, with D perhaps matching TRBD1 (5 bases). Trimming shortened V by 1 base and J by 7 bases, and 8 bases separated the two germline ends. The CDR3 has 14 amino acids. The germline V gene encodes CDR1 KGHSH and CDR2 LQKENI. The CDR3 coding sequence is TGTGCCAGCTCACCACAGGAGGGGAATTCACCCCTCCACTTT. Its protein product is CASSPQEGNSPLHF.

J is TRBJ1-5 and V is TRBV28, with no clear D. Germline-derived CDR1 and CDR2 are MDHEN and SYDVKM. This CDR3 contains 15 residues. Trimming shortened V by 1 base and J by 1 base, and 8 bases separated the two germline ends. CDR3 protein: CASSLSGVSNQPQHF. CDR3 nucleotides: TGTGCCAGCAGTTTATCCGGGGTAAGCAATCAGCCCCAGCATTTT. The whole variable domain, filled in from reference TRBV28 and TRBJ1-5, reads DVKVTQSSRYLVKRTGEKVFLECVQDMDHENMFWYRQDPGLGLRLIYFSYDVKMKEKGDIPEGYSVSREKKERFSLILESASTNQTSMYLCASSLSGVSNQPQHFGDGTRLSIL.

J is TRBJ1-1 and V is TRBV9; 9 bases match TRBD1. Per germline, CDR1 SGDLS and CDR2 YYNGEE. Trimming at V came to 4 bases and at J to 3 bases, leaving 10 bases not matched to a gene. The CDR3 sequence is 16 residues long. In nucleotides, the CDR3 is TGTGCCAGCAGCTTAAAAGGACAGGGGTCGGACACTGAAGCTTTCTTT. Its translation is CASSLKGQGSDTEAFF.

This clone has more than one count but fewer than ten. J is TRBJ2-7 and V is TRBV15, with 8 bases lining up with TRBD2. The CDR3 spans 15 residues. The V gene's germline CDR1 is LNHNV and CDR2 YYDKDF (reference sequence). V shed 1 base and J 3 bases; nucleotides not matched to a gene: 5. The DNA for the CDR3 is TGTGCCACCAGCAGAGGAGCGGGAGTTGGCTACGAGCAGTACTTC. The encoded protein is CATSRGAGVGYEQYF.

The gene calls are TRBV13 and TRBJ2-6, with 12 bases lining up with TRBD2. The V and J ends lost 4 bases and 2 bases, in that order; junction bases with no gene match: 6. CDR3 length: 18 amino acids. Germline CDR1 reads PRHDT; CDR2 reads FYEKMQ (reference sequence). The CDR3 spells CASSSGLAGPPGANVLTF. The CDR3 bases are TGTGCCAGCAGCTCTGGACTAGCGGGGCCTCCTGGGGCCAACGTCCTGACTTTC.

Here the CDR3 reads CASSQQPGGEQYF. CDR3 sequence (DNA): TGTGCCAGCAGCCAACAGCCGGGGGGCGAGCAGTACTTC. The chain is built from TRBV3-1 (or the pseudogene TRBV3-2) and TRBJ2-7; 7 bases fit TRBD2. Trimming at V came to 2 bases and at J to 6 bases, leaving 4 bases not matched to a gene. CDR3 length equals 13 residues. Germline values: CDR1 LGHDT, CDR2 YNNKEL (reference sequence).

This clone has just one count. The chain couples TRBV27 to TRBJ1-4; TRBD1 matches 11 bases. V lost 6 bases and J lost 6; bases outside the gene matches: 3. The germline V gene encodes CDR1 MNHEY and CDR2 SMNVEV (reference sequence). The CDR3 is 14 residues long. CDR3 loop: CASSWGQGDEKLFF. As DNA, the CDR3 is TGTGCCAGCAGCTGGGGACAGGGGGATGAAAAACTGTTTTTT.

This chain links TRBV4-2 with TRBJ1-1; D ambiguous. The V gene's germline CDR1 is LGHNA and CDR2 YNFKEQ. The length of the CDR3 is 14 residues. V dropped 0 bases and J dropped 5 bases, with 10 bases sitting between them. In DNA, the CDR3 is TGTGCCAGCAGCCAAGAGGGTAGCGGGACTGAAGCTTTCTTT. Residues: CASSQEGSGTEAFF.

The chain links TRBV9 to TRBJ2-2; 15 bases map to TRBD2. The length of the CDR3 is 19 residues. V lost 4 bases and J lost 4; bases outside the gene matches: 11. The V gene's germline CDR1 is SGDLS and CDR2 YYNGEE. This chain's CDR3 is CASSPLGTSGGTVTGELFF. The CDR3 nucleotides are TGTGCCAGCAGCCCACTGGGGACTAGCGGGGGGACGGTCACCGGGGAGCTGTTTTTT.

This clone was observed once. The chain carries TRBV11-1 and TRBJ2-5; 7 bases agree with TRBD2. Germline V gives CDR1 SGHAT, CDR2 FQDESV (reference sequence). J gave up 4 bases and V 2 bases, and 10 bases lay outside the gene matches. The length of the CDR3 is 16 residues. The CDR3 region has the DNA TGTGCCAGCAGCTTAAATCCGGTCTCTAGCGGAGAGACCCAGTACTTC. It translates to CASSLNPVSSGETQYF.

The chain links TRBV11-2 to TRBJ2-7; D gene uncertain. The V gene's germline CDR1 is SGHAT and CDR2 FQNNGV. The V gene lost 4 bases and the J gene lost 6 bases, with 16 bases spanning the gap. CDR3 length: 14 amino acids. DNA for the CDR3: TGTGCCAGCAGCTCGGATCCCACTTCTAGCGAGCAGTACTTC. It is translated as CASSSDPTSSEQYF.

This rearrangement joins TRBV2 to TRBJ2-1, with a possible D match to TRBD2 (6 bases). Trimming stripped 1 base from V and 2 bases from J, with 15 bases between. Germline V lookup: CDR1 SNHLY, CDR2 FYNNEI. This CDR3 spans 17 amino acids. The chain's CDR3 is CASSEEGTPRPYNEQFF. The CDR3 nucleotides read TGTGCCAGCAGTGAAGAGGGGACTCCCCGCCCCTACAATGAGCAGTTCTTC.

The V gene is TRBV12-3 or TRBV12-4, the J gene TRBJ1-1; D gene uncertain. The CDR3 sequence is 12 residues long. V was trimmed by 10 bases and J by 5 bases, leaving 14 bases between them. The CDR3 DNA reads TGTGCCACACGACGGGGTCAGACTGAAGCTTTCTTT. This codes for CATRRGQTEAFF.

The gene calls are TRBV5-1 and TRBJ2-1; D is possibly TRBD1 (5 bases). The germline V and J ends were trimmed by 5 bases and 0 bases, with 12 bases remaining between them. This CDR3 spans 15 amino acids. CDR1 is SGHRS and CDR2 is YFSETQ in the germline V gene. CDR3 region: CASRQDTSSYNEQFF. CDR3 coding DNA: TGCGCCAGCAGACAGGACACCAGCTCCTACAATGAGCAGTTCTTC.

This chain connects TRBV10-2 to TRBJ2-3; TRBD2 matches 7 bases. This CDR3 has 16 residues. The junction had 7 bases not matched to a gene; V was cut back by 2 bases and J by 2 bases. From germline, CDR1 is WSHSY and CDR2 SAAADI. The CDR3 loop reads CASSERRGELTDTQYF. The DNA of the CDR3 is TGCGCCAGCAGTGAGCGCCGGGGGGAGCTCACAGATACGCAGTATTTT.

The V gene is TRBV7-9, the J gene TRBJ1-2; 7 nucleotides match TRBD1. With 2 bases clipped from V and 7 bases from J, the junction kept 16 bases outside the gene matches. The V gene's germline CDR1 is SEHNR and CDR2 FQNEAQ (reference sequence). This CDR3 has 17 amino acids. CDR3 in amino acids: CASSLPPGYRGIGGYTF. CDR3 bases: TGTGCCAGCAGCTTACCCCCCGGGTACAGGGGTATTGGTGGCTACACCTTC.

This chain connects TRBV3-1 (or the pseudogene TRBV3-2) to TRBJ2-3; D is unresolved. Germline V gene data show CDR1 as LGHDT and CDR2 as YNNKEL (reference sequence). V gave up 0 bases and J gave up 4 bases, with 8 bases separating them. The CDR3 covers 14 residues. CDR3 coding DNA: TGTGCCAGCAGCCAAGAAGCGTGGGCAGATACGCAGTATTTT. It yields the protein CASSQEAWADTQYF.

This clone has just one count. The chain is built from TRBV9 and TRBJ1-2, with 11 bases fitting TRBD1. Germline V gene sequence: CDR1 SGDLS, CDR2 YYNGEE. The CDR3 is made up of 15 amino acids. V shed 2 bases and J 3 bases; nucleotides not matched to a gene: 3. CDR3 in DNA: TGTGCCAGCAGCGTCCGGGACAGGGGGGACTATGGCTACACCTTC. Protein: CASSVRDRGDYGYTF.

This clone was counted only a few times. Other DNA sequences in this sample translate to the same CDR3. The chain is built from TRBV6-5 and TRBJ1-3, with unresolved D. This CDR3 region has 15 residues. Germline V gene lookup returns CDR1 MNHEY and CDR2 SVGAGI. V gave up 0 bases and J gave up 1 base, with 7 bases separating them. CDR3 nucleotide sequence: TGTGCCAGCAGTTACTCACGGGGTTCTGGAAACACCATATATTTT. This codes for CASSYSRGSGNTIYF.

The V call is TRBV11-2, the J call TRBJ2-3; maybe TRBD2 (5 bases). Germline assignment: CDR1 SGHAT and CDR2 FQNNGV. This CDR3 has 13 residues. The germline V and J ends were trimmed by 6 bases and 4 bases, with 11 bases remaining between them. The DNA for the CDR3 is TGTGCCAGCAGTTCAACTAGTGCAGATACGCAGTATTTT. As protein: CASSSTSADTQYF.

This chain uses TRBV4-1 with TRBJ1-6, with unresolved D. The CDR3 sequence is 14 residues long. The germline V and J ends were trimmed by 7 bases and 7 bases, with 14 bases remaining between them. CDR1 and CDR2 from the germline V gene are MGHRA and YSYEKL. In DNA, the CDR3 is TGCGCCAGCAAGAAAGAGGGAACAAATTCACCCCTCCACTTT. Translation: CASKKEGTNSPLHF.

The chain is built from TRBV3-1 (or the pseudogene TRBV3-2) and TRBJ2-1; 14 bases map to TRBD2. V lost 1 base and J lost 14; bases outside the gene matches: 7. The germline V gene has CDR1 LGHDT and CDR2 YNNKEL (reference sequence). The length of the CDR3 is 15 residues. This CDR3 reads CASSQAAETSGREFF. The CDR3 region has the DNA TGTGCCAGCAGCCAAGCGGCTGAGACTAGCGGGAGGGAGTTCTTC.